A single sample is the source of the 3 T cell receptor beta chains below, sequenced in a study of control samples from healthy donors and cancer patients (dated by TCRdb to about 2020). Library creation used the immunoSEQ multiplex PCR assay. TCRdb provides this immuneACCESS table in a form limited to in-frame rearrangements. Some clones are lacking; in checked studies, under half of them reflect an unresolved V gene, and why the rest are absent is not known. This sample has more than 85,000 clones in its table, and 80% to 90% of those were observed once. The top ten clones comprise around 17% of the sample. What was sequenced was blood. The receptors were gathered from a woman in her forties or fifties in good health.

V gene TRBV5-8 combines with J gene TRBJ1-1; D is undetermined. Trimming stripped 3 bases from V and 6 bases from J, with 9 bases between. The CDR3 loop spans 12 amino acids. Per the germline V gene, CDR1 is SGHTS and CDR2 is YDEGEE. CDR3 residues: CASSSIGSEAFF. CDR3 DNA sequence: TGTGCCAGCAGCTCCATCGGCTCTGAAGCTTTCTTT.

There are many counts of this clone. V gene TRBV3-1 (or the pseudogene TRBV3-2) combines with J gene TRBJ1-5; weak D call: TRBD1 (6 bases). The CDR3 length is 14 residues. V shed 4 bases and J shed 7 bases, with 14 bases lying between them. CDR1 is LGHDT and CDR2 is YNNKEL in the germline V gene (reference sequence). CDR3 DNA sequence: TGTGCCAGCAGCCCTACAGGGAGCAGCCAGCCCCAGCATTTT. Its translation: CASSPTGSSQPQHF.

The gene calls are TRBV14 and TRBJ1-6; tentatively, D is TRBD1 (5 bases). Germline values: CDR1 SGHDN, CDR2 FVKESK. V dropped 6 bases and J dropped 9 bases, with 21 bases sitting between them. CDR3 length: 16 amino acids. Here the CDR3 reads CASRSGTSFVGSPLHF. CDR3 nucleotide sequence: TGTGCCAGCAGGTCCGGGACGTCGTTCGTGGGTTCACCCCTCCACTTT.